This paragraph reports one TCR beta chain. Its antigen is undetermined. The sample comes from a study of beta chain features in type 1 diabetes. Findings of the study overall: A potential PCR bias toward shorter templates would be equal in patient and control samples. Moderate but significant shortening of TCRB CDR3s was recorded in all four CD4+ subsets from Type 1 diabetes patients.

Trimming left V 1 base short and J 7 bases short, with 17 bases between. Looked up from germline, CDR1 is GTSNPN and CDR2 is SVGIG (reference sequence). The length of the CDR3 is 15 residues. The entirety of the isolated RNA underwent reverse transcription, so expressed TCRB transcripts were sequenced. Clones were sequenced by immunoSEQ multiplex PCR, and TCRdb holds only the in-frame ones, with some missing. The sample shows 150,000 or so clones, 7.5% to 10% of them seen only once. One heparinised draw of blood, averaging around 120 mL, came from each donor. This receptor was identified in a woman under 30 in good health. V gene TRBV30 combines with J gene TRBJ1-3; D is unclear. The specimen was central memory CD4+ T cells from blood. CDR3 coding DNA: TGTGCCTGGAGTGCCCCGTGGACTGCGGGGAACACCATATATTTT. It specifies CAWSAPWTAGNTIYF. The whole variable domain, remainder taken from reference TRBV30 and TRBJ1-3, is SQTIHQWPATLVQPVGSPLSLECTVEGTSNPNLYWYRQAAGRGLQLLFYSVGIGQISSEVPQNLSASRPQDRQFILSSKKLLLSDSGFYLCAWSAPWTAGNTIYFGEGSWLTVV.